These T cell receptor beta chains were read from a single sample in a study of persistence of HIV-infected CD4 T cells. The antigens for these receptors are not known. Using immunoSEQ multiplex PCR, the repertoire was profiled, and TCRdb retains in-frame clones only, with some absent. The sample lists tens of thousands of clones, more than 75% occurring once. The sequencing here drew on CD4+ T cells sorted from PBMCs after roughly 19-hour stimulation, taken from a patient who received antiretroviral therapy. These receptors all come from an adult woman with HIV who was CMV-seropositive. The CDR3 runs from the conserved cysteine through the conserved F or W. Fields, in order: J gene, clone size, V gene, D gene, CDR3 protein, CDR3 DNA. A D gene is named only where the DNA matches it firmly. For some rows the clone size is stated as once, few or many, or as a class when expanded; others skip it.

J: TRBJ1-1
size: few
V: TRBV18
D: TRBD1
CDR3: CASSPRGTGGAGSTEAFF
DNA: TGTGCCAGCTCACCACGTGGGACAGGGGGCGCGGGGAGCACTGAAGCTTTCTTT

J: TRBJ2-6
size: .
V: TRBV7-2
D: .
CDR3: CASSLGLGVGEVLTF
DNA: TGTGCCAGCAGCTTAGGGTTGGGTGTAGGAGAAGTCCTGACTTTC

J: TRBJ1-2
size: .
V: TRBV30
D: TRBD1
CDR3: CAWTLTPGQGIYGYTF
DNA: TGTGCCTGGACCCTAACCCCGGGACAGGGGATCTATGGCTACACCTTC

J: TRBJ1-1
size: .
V: TRBV5-5
D: .
CDR3: CASSLELLAEAFF
DNA: TGTGCCAGCAGCTTGGAGCTTCTCGCAGAAGCTTTCTTT

J: TRBJ1-2
size: .
V: TRBV9
D: TRBD1
CDR3: CASSVASGGDYGYTF
DNA: TGTGCCAGCAGCGTAGCTTCAGGGGGCGACTATGGCTACACCTTC

J: TRBJ2-7
size: .
V: TRBV7-9
D: .
CDR3: CASSLAGQLYEQYF
DNA: TGTGCCAGCAGCTTAGCCGGACAGCTATACGAGCAGTACTTC

J: TRBJ1-1
size: .
V: TRBV5-1
D: .
CDR3: CASSYAGETEAFF
DNA: TGCGCCAGCAGCTACGCGGGGGAGACTGAAGCTTTCTTT

J: TRBJ1-2
size: .
V: TRBV24-1
D: TRBD1
CDR3: CATSDPGQRYSF
DNA: TGTGCCACCAGTGATCCGGGACAGCGTTATTCCTTC

J: TRBJ1-1
size: few
V: TRBV29-1
D: .
CDR3: CSVEGLNTEAFF
DNA: TGCAGCGTTGAAGGGTTGAACACTGAAGCTTTCTTT

J: TRBJ1-5
size: .
V: TRBV19
D: .
CDR3: CASSPVAGDGNQPQHF
DNA: TGTGCCAGTAGTCCGGTGGCCGGGGATGGAAATCAGCCCCAGCATTTT

J: TRBJ1-3
size: few
V: TRBV3-1/TRBV3-2
D: .
CDR3: CASSLAGVSGNTIYF
DNA: TGTGCCAGCAGCCTTGCAGGAGTCTCTGGAAACACCATATATTTT

J: TRBJ2-1
size: .
V: TRBV2
D: TRBD1
CDR3: CASSPGQGLYNEQFF
DNA: TGTGCCAGCAGCCCTGGACAGGGTCTTTACAATGAGCAGTTCTTC

J: TRBJ2-2
size: .
V: TRBV4-2
D: .
CDR3: CASSQLVGAGELFF
DNA: TGTGCCAGCAGCCAGCTAGTTGGAGCCGGGGAGCTGTTTTTT

J: TRBJ2-3
size: .
V: TRBV30
D: .
CDR3: CAWSVPAGTDTQYF
DNA: TGTGCCTGGAGTGTTCCGGCGGGCACAGATACGCAGTATTTT

J: TRBJ2-1
size: .
V: TRBV9
D: TRBD2
CDR3: CASSVEAGGYNEQFF
DNA: TGTGCCAGCAGCGTAGAGGCGGGGGGGTACAATGAGCAGTTCTTC

J: TRBJ1-1
size: .
V: TRBV29-1
D: .
CDR3: CSAGSLEAFF
DNA: TGCAGCGCTGGGTCCCTTGAAGCTTTCTTT

J: TRBJ1-2
size: .
V: TRBV19
D: TRBD1
CDR3: CASSLSGTGSYGYTF
DNA: TGTGCCAGTAGTCTCAGCGGGACAGGAAGCTATGGCTACACCTTC

J: TRBJ1-1
size: few
V: TRBV2
D: TRBD1
CDR3: CASSRIGDSLNTEAFF
DNA: TGTGCCAGCAGCCGAATTGGGGACAGTTTAAACACTGAAGCTTTCTTT

J: TRBJ2-1
size: .
V: TRBV30
D: .
CDR3: CAWRDPTYNEQFF
DNA: TGTGCCTGGCGGGACCCCACCTACAATGAGCAGTTCTTC

J: TRBJ1-2
size: once
V: TRBV2
D: .
CDR3: CASSEKANYGYTF
DNA: TGTGCCAGCAGTGAAAAGGCTAACTATGGCTACACCTTC

J: TRBJ1-4
size: .
V: TRBV27
D: .
CDR3: CASSSGTVNEKLFF
DNA: TGTGCCAGCAGTTCCGGGACTGTTAATGAAAAACTGTTTTTT

J: TRBJ2-1
size: .
V: TRBV6-4
D: .
CDR3: CASRLERGGYNEQFF
DNA: TGTGCCAGCAGGCTAGAACGAGGGGGCTACAATGAGCAGTTCTTC

J: TRBJ1-2
size: .
V: TRBV3-1/TRBV3-2
D: TRBD1
CDR3: CASSQTGQGNNYGYTF
DNA: TGTGCCAGCAGCCAAACGGGACAGGGGAATAACTATGGCTACACCTTC

J: TRBJ2-1
size: .
V: TRBV2
D: .
CDR3: CASSEGPGTYNEQFF
DNA: TGTGCCAGCAGTGAAGGTCCAGGGACCTACAATGAGCAGTTCTTC

J: TRBJ1-2
size: once
V: TRBV6-5
D: .
CDR3: CASTPTGNLYGYTF
DNA: TGTGCCAGCACCCCCACAGGGAATCTCTATGGCTACACCTTC

J: TRBJ1-2
size: .
V: TRBV20-1
D: .
CDR3: CSVIRTYGYTF
DNA: TGCAGTGTTATAAGAACATATGGCTACACCTTC

J: TRBJ1-1
size: .
V: TRBV7-9
D: .
CDR3: CASSFEGGRGVEAFF
DNA: TGTGCCAGCAGCTTTGAGGGAGGCCGCGGGGTTGAAGCTTTCTTT

J: TRBJ1-1
size: .
V: TRBV18
D: .
CDR3: CASSPQASGTEAFF
DNA: TGTGCCAGCTCACCACAGGCATCAGGCACTGAAGCTTTCTTT

J: TRBJ1-1
size: .
V: TRBV30
D: .
CDR3: CAWSVLEGTGAFF
DNA: TGTGCCTGGAGTGTACTCGAGGGTACCGGAGCTTTCTTT

J: TRBJ1-2
size: .
V: TRBV4-1
D: .
CDR3: CASSPAITNYGYTF
DNA: TGCGCCAGCAGCCCCGCTATAACTAACTATGGCTACACCTTC

J: TRBJ2-3
size: .
V: TRBV19
D: .
CDR3: CASSIRVTGSSTDTQYF
DNA: TGTGCCAGTAGTATACGGGTGACAGGTTCGAGCACAGATACGCAGTATTTT

J: TRBJ1-2
size: .
V: TRBV12-3/TRBV12-4
D: .
CDR3: CASSPGAVGYTF
DNA: TGTGCCAGCAGTCCGGGGGCGGTAGGCTACACCTTC

J: TRBJ2-7
size: .
V: TRBV4-2
D: TRBD2
CDR3: CASSQDGSGGTYEQYF
DNA: TGTGCCAGCAGCCAAGATGGGAGCGGGGGGACTTACGAGCAGTACTTC

J: TRBJ1-1
size: .
V: TRBV10-3
D: TRBD1
CDR3: CAISPGQGGEAFF
DNA: TGTGCCATCAGTCCCGGACAGGGAGGGGAAGCTTTCTTT

J: TRBJ1-1
size: .
V: TRBV6-5
D: TRBD1
CDR3: CASRRQGGDTEAFF
DNA: TGTGCCAGCAGGCGACAGGGAGGAGACACTGAAGCTTTCTTT

J: TRBJ2-1
size: .
V: TRBV5-1
D: TRBD1
CDR3: CASSSPGQGQFF
DNA: TGCGCCAGCAGCTCTCCTGGACAGGGACAGTTCTTC

J: TRBJ2-2
size: once
V: TRBV19
D: .
CDR3: CASSIGQVNTGELFF
DNA: TGTGCCAGTAGTATAGGACAAGTCAACACCGGGGAGCTGTTTTTT

J: TRBJ1-2
size: .
V: TRBV3-1/TRBV3-2
D: TRBD1
CDR3: CASSQEGQGNYGYTF
DNA: TGTGCCAGCAGCCAAGAGGGACAGGGGAACTATGGCTACACCTTC

J: TRBJ2-2
size: .
V: TRBV29-1
D: .
CDR3: CSVVGRTNTGELFF
DNA: TGCAGCGTTGTTGGCCGCACGAACACCGGGGAGCTGTTTTTT

J: TRBJ2-5
size: .
V: TRBV24-1
D: .
CDR3: CATRETGRETQYF
DNA: TGTGCCACCAGGGAAACCGGGCGAGAGACCCAGTACTTC

J: TRBJ1-1
size: once
V: TRBV27
D: .
CDR3: CASSRTPNTEAFF
DNA: TGTGCCAGCAGTCGGACTCCAAACACTGAAGCTTTCTTT

J: TRBJ1-1
size: .
V: TRBV12-3/TRBV12-4
D: .
CDR3: CASNPGRTDEAFF
DNA: TGTGCCAGTAACCCAGGCCGGACAGATGAAGCTTTCTTT

J: TRBJ1-1
size: .
V: TRBV5-1
D: TRBD1
CDR3: CASSRGTAITEAFF
DNA: TGCGCCAGCAGCCGTGGGACAGCTATCACTGAAGCTTTCTTT

J: TRBJ2-7
size: .
V: TRBV2
D: .
CDR3: CASSETGSYEQYF
DNA: TGTGCCAGCAGTGAAACAGGTTCCTACGAGCAGTACTTC

J: TRBJ2-5
size: .
V: TRBV19
D: .
CDR3: CASSLGEAIQETQYF
DNA: TGTGCCAGTAGTCTGGGGGAGGCGATACAAGAGACCCAGTACTTC

J: TRBJ1-2
size: .
V: TRBV5-4
D: .
CDR3: CASRPVGGNYGYTF
DNA: TGTGCCAGCCGCCCCGTGGGAGGAAACTATGGCTACACCTTC

J: TRBJ2-7
size: .
V: TRBV2
D: TRBD1
CDR3: CASSDRDRAYGTSYEQYF
DNA: TGTGCCAGCAGTGACCGGGACAGGGCCTACGGGACGAGCTACGAGCAGTACTTC

J: TRBJ2-5
size: .
V: TRBV5-1
D: TRBD1
CDR3: CASSLGSRTGEETQYF
DNA: TGCGCCAGCAGCTTGGGCAGTCGGACAGGGGAAGAGACCCAGTACTTC

J: TRBJ1-3
size: once
V: TRBV6-1
D: .
CDR3: CASSEKPGLRNTIYF
DNA: TGTGCCAGCAGTGAAAAACCGGGACTGAGAAACACCATATATTTT

J: TRBJ1-2
size: .
V: TRBV21-1
D: .
CDR3: CASSNTEQGVHGYTF
DNA: TGTGCCAGCAGCAATACAGAACAGGGGGTCCATGGCTACACCTTC

J: TRBJ2-1
size: few
V: TRBV5-1
D: TRBD1
CDR3: CASSFTGTGLVNEQFF
DNA: TGCGCCAGCAGCTTTACCGGGACAGGGCTAGTCAATGAGCAGTTCTTC

J: TRBJ2-2
size: once
V: TRBV6-5
D: TRBD1
CDR3: CASSTTGVTGELFF
DNA: TGTGCCAGCAGTACGACAGGGGTCACCGGGGAGCTGTTTTTT